A selection of T cell receptor beta chains follows, all from one sample in a study of blood T cell repertoires in COVID-19. Produced via immunoSEQ multiplex PCR; TCRdb's table is partial and in-frame only. The data hold some 270,000 clones, with 75% to 95% observed a single time. Source material: PBMCs or T cells enriched from blood (not recorded which). These receptors came from a man in his forties who had been exposed to COVID-19. CDR3s leave out the opening cysteine and the closing phenylalanine or tryptophan.

v_gene: TRBV18; j_gene: TRBJ2-1; CDR3aa: ASSPQGTYNEQF
v_gene: TRBV28; j_gene: TRBJ1-4; CDR3aa: ASRTSRAKLF
v_gene: TRBV11-2; j_gene: TRBJ2-7; CDR3aa: ASSFNRERSYEQY
v_gene: TRBV29-1; j_gene: TRBJ1-2; CDR3aa: SVEGTGTGYGYT
v_gene: TRBV4-1; j_gene: TRBJ2-7; CDR3aa: ASSHATGYEQY
v_gene: TRBV14; j_gene: TRBJ2-1; CDR3aa: ASSQDTSGSYEQF
v_gene: TRBV19; j_gene: TRBJ2-7; CDR3aa: ASSAGGSGNSYEQY
v_gene: TRBV13; j_gene: TRBJ2-1; CDR3aa: ASSLPTSGNNEQF
v_gene: TRBV24-1; j_gene: TRBJ2-3; CDR3aa: ATSDWTQNTQY
v_gene: TRBV5-1; j_gene: TRBJ1-5; CDR3aa: ASSPRTGDGQPQH
v_gene: TRBV7-3; j_gene: TRBJ2-1; CDR3aa: ASSPSRGHYNEQF
v_gene: TRBV30; j_gene: TRBJ2-7; CDR3aa: ARRGTGGDEQY
v_gene: TRBV12-5; j_gene: TRBJ1-1; CDR3aa: ASGSDRGAEAF
v_gene: TRBV27; j_gene: TRBJ2-5; CDR3aa: ASTPSPGSPETQY
v_gene: TRBV23-1; j_gene: TRBJ1-1; CDR3aa: ASSPQARNLNTEAF
v_gene: TRBV18; j_gene: TRBJ2-3; CDR3aa: ASSPGQIDTDTQY
v_gene: TRBV9; j_gene: TRBJ2-1; CDR3aa: ASSVGTGKSSYNEQF
v_gene: TRBV21-1; j_gene: TRBJ2-2; CDR3aa: ASSKDRGKGTGELF
v_gene: TRBV3-1/TRBV3-2; j_gene: TRBJ2-1; CDR3aa: ASSLGTGHYNEQF
v_gene: TRBV3-1/TRBV3-2; j_gene: TRBJ1-2; CDR3aa: ASSQDEDRGHGYT
v_gene: TRBV19; j_gene: TRBJ1-1; CDR3aa: ASSRTGWTEAF
v_gene: TRBV19; j_gene: TRBJ2-3; CDR3aa: ASSITGTTGTDTQY
v_gene: TRBV9; j_gene: TRBJ2-3; CDR3aa: ASSLAGGTDTQY
v_gene: TRBV19; j_gene: TRBJ2-7; CDR3aa: ASSMTSGRFYEQY
v_gene: TRBV28; j_gene: TRBJ2-2; CDR3aa: ASSLWQGAAGELF
v_gene: TRBV27; j_gene: TRBJ1-2; CDR3aa: ASSLAGQGPYGYT
v_gene: TRBV12-3/TRBV12-4; j_gene: TRBJ1-5; CDR3aa: ASSGQYNQPQH
v_gene: TRBV28; j_gene: TRBJ1-6; CDR3aa: ASFGAAATLNSPLH
v_gene: TRBV7-2; j_gene: TRBJ2-5; CDR3aa: ASSLFRTSGSQETQY
v_gene: TRBV5-4; j_gene: TRBJ2-5; CDR3aa: ASSLTNRGETQY
v_gene: TRBV28; j_gene: TRBJ1-6; CDR3aa: ASSPRQGDNSPLH
v_gene: TRBV7-2; j_gene: TRBJ2-3; CDR3aa: ASWEGHRDTQY
v_gene: TRBV18; j_gene: TRBJ2-7; CDR3aa: ASSPGQNNEQY
v_gene: TRBV2; j_gene: TRBJ2-5; CDR3aa: ASTTTLAKETQY
v_gene: TRBV4-1; j_gene: TRBJ2-7; CDR3aa: ASSSRTGGLSYEQY
v_gene: TRBV19; j_gene: TRBJ1-1; CDR3aa: ASSSLYEAF
v_gene: TRBV28; j_gene: TRBJ2-7; CDR3aa: ASSSPGGGVEEQY
v_gene: TRBV28; j_gene: TRBJ1-2; CDR3aa: ASSLMDRLGYGYT
v_gene: TRBV4-3; j_gene: TRBJ2-5; CDR3aa: ASSQSQGLAGQETQY
v_gene: TRBV29-1; j_gene: TRBJ1-2; CDR3aa: SVEMGGPLT
v_gene: TRBV21-1; j_gene: TRBJ2-7; CDR3aa: ASKPLVQGSYEQY
v_gene: TRBV30; j_gene: TRBJ2-6; CDR3aa: AWKLRVRTGSSGANVLT
v_gene: TRBV6-5; j_gene: TRBJ1-1; CDR3aa: ASSYNVGGEAF
v_gene: TRBV19; j_gene: TRBJ2-1; CDR3aa: ASSIVTGGGNEQF
v_gene: TRBV6-4; j_gene: TRBJ1-2; CDR3aa: ASSVTGAANYGYT
v_gene: TRBV19; j_gene: TRBJ2-2; CDR3aa: ASSRRGRTGELF
v_gene: TRBV28; j_gene: TRBJ2-1; CDR3aa: ASSLTSGKQF
v_gene: TRBV28; j_gene: TRBJ2-7; CDR3aa: ASSPPLGQGSYEQY
v_gene: TRBV18; j_gene: TRBJ1-3; CDR3aa: ASSKGAGNTIY
v_gene: TRBV5-1; j_gene: TRBJ1-4; CDR3aa: ASSMGAYNEKLF
v_gene: TRBV28; j_gene: TRBJ2-5; CDR3aa: ASSSPAGGARETQY
v_gene: TRBV3-1/TRBV3-2; j_gene: TRBJ2-3; CDR3aa: ASSQRAGGADTQY
v_gene: TRBV7-2; j_gene: TRBJ1-5; CDR3aa: ASSLRTGVNQPQH